The 19 T cell receptor beta chains reported below all come from one sample, sequenced in a study of radiation and T cells in renal cell carcinoma. Only in-frame clones appear in the TCRdb table, and some are missing; sequencing was by immunoSEQ multiplex PCR. Of some 46,000 clones detected, roughly 80% appear once; the ten largest clones hold 25% to 35%. As to time point: blood 4 weeks post-SBRT, at nephrectomy. Regarding treatment: 15 Gy SBRT to primary tumor, nephrectomy 4 weeks later. The sample in question was blood, obtained from a patient whose treatment included radiotherapy and nephrectomy. The origin of the receptors is a woman between 65 and 79 years old with renal cell carcinoma.

CDR3 in amino acids: CASSLGGRGTAQHF. The CDR3 bases are TGTGCCAGCAGCTTAGGGGGCCGCGGGACGGCCCAGCATTTT. V gene TRBV7-2 combines with J gene TRBJ1-5; perhaps TRBD1 as D (5 bases). The CDR3 sequence is 14 residues long. Trimming stripped 1 base from V and 11 bases from J, with 15 bases between. Germline V gene data show CDR1 as SGHTA and CDR2 as FQGNSA.

V gene TRBV9 combines with J gene TRBJ1-4; no definite D call. Germline values: CDR1 SGDLS, CDR2 YYNGEE. The V end lost 1 base, the J end lost 5 bases, and 9 bases lay between the germline ends. There are 14 residues in the CDR3. CDR3 protein: CASSVRAENEKLFF. The CDR3 nucleotides are TGTGCCAGCAGCGTACGGGCAGAGAATGAAAAACTGTTTTTT.

V and J are TRBV4-1 and TRBJ1-2; D perhaps matches TRBD1 (6 bases). The length of the CDR3 is 13 residues. V dropped 6 bases and J dropped 8 bases, with 16 bases sitting between them. Looked up from germline, CDR1 is MGHRA and CDR2 is YSYEKL. The CDR3 loop reads CASSRRNREGYTF. In DNA form, the CDR3 reads TGCGCCAGCAGTCGGCGTAACAGGGAGGGCTACACCTTC.

The V gene is TRBV6-5, the J gene TRBJ1-1, with TRBD1 matching 7 bases. This CDR3 region has 14 residues. The germline V gene encodes CDR1 MNHEY and CDR2 SVGAGI. The J segment lost 2 bases and the V segment lost 4 bases, leaving 4 bases of the junction unmatched. CDR3: CASSSRTGNTEAFF. The CDR3 DNA reads TGTGCCAGCAGTTCTCGGACAGGAAACACTGAAGCTTTCTTT.

This clone occurred many times. This rearrangement joins TRBV2 to TRBJ2-5; 10 nucleotides align to TRBD2. The CDR3 spans 14 residues. From germline, CDR1 is SNHLY and CDR2 FYNNEI. The J segment lost 3 bases and the V segment lost 6 bases, leaving 4 bases of the junction unmatched. DNA of the CDR3: TGTGCCAGCAGACCCGGACTAGCGGAAGAGACCCAGTACTTC. Amino acids: CASRPGLAEETQYF.

This clone was detected only a few times. The chain combines TRBV7-2 with TRBJ1-1; TRBD1 might be the D (6 bases). Germline-derived CDR1 and CDR2 are SGHTA and FQGNSA. The CDR3 extends over 14 amino acids. Trimming removed 5 bases at V and 1 base at J, with 11 bases between. The CDR3 protein is CASSPRDTNTEAFF. CDR3 DNA sequence: TGTGCCAGCAGCCCCCGGGACACGAACACTGAAGCTTTCTTT. Full variable domain (missing parts from reference TRBV7-2 and TRBJ1-1): GAGVSQSPSNKVTEKGKDVELRCDPISGHTALYWYRQSLGQGLEFLIYFQGNSAPDKSGLPSDRFSAERTGGSVSTLTIQRTQQEDSAVYLCASSPRDTNTEAFFGQGTRLTVV.

This clone was seen more than once but under ten times. The rearrangement uses TRBV6-5 and TRBJ1-6; a possible D gene is TRBD1 (5 bases). The CDR3 covers 14 residues. Germline V gives CDR1 MNHEY, CDR2 SVGAGI. V lost 4 bases and J lost 7, with 11 bases in between. The DNA of the CDR3 is TGTGCCAGCAGTTTCGGGGCGGGGAATTCACCCCTCCACTTT. Translated: CASSFGAGNSPLHF.

This chain connects TRBV5-6 to TRBJ1-3; D uncertain. The germline V and J ends were trimmed by 0 bases and 1 base, with 8 bases remaining between them. The CDR3 has 15 residues. Germline lookup yields CDR1 SGHDT and CDR2 YYEEEE. The CDR3 DNA follows: TGTGCCAGCAGCTTGGATCTGTCTTCTGGAAACACCATATATTTT. Amino acids: CASSLDLSSGNTIYF.

The V gene is TRBV14, the J gene TRBJ1-2, with a tentative D call TRBD1 (6 bases). The V gene lost 2 bases and the J gene lost 4 bases, with 11 bases spanning the gap. The germline V gene has CDR1 SGHDN and CDR2 FVKESK. The CDR3 spans 14 residues. CDR3 sequence (DNA): TGTGCCAGCAGCCAAAGCCAGGGGCCCTATGGCTACACCTTC. Its protein product is CASSQSQGPYGYTF.

This clone turned up a few times. The CDR3 DNA reads TGCGCCAGCAGCAGGGGACAGGGATATGAGCAGTTCTTC. This encodes CASSRGQGYEQFF. This chain joins TRBV5-1 and TRBJ2-1; TRBD1 matches at 9 bases. The CDR3 length is 13 residues. CDR1 is SGHRS and CDR2 is YFSETQ in the germline V gene. Losses at the gene ends were 4 bases for V and 8 bases for J; bases not matched to a gene: 4. Supplemented by reference TRBV5-1 and TRBJ2-1, the full variable domain reads KAGVTQTPRYLIKTRGQQVTLSCSPISGHRSVSWYQQTPGQGLQFLFEYFSETQRNKGNFPGRFSGRQFSNSRSEMNVSTLELGDSALYLCASSRGQGYEQFFGPGTRLTVL.

The chain employs TRBV6-5 and TRBJ1-1; D is undetermined. Germline CDR1 reads MNHEY; CDR2 reads SVGAGI. V lost 0 bases, J lost 7 bases, and 12 bases lay in between. This CDR3 spans 14 amino acids. Here the CDR3 DNA reads TGTGCCAGCAGTTACTCGGTGAAAGGGCATGAAGCTTTCTTT. Residues: CASSYSVKGHEAFF.

The rearrangement joins TRBV11-2 to TRBJ1-1; weak D call: TRBD1 (5 bases). The germline CDR1 and CDR2 sequences are SGHAT and FQNNGV. Trimming removed 5 bases at V and 1 base at J, with 8 bases between. This CDR3 contains 13 residues. CDR3 in amino acids: CASSITGNTEAFF. The CDR3, as DNA: TGTGCCAGCAGCATTACAGGGAACACTGAAGCTTTCTTT. Full variable domain (missing parts from reference TRBV11-2 and TRBJ1-1): EAGVAQSPRYKIIEKRQSVAFWCNPISGHATLYWYQQILGQGPKLLIQFQNNGVVDDSQLPKDRFSAERLKGVDSTLKIQPAKLEDSAVYLCASSITGNTEAFFGQGTRLTVV.

The genes are TRBV18 and TRBJ1-2; possibly TRBD1 for D (6 bases). This CDR3 has 15 amino acids. The germline CDR1 and CDR2 sequences are KGHSH and LQKENI. The V end was cut by 3 bases, the J end by 0 bases, with 11 bases between. This chain's CDR3 is CASSPNRESNYGYTF. Here the CDR3 DNA reads TGTGCCAGCTCACCGAACAGGGAGTCTAACTATGGCTACACCTTC.

The CDR3 loop reads CASSSGTGGRTYEQYF. Here the CDR3 DNA reads TGCGCCAGCAGCTCCGGGACAGGGGGCCGGACCTACGAGCAGTACTTC. This chain joins TRBV4-1 and TRBJ2-7; 12 bases map to TRBD1. Germline V gene lookup returns CDR1 MGHRA and CDR2 YSYEKL. V dropped 5 bases and J dropped 2; count of bases not matched to a gene: 7. The CDR3 contains 16 residues.

This clone was counted between two and nine times. The genes are TRBV7-2 and TRBJ2-7; 7 nucleotides match TRBD2. CDR3 length: 12 residues. The V segment lost 1 base and the J segment 6 bases; nucleotides outside the gene matches: 0. Germline CDR1 is SGHTA and CDR2 is FQGNSA. The CDR3 sequence: CASSLGGSEQYF. CDR3 DNA: TGTGCCAGCAGCTTAGGCGGGAGCGAGCAGTACTTC.

The chain employs TRBV27 and TRBJ2-2; D unclear. V lost 6 bases, J lost 1 base, and 9 bases lay in between. CDR3 size: 14 residues. The germline V gene has CDR1 MNHEY and CDR2 SMNVEV (reference sequence). CDR3 sequence reads: CASRPNGNTGELFF. The CDR3 coding sequence is TGTGCCAGCAGACCCAATGGGAACACCGGGGAGCTGTTTTTT.

V is TRBV27 and J is TRBJ2-5; D is unresolved. V was cut by 5 bases and J by 4 bases, with 14 bases left in between. Per the germline V gene, CDR1 is MNHEY and CDR2 is SMNVEV (reference sequence). The CDR3 covers 14 residues. The CDR3 is CASSPTPTGETQYF. CDR3 coding DNA: TGTGCCAGCAGTCCTACTCCGACCGGAGAGACCCAGTACTTC.

The V gene is TRBV4-1, the J gene TRBJ2-1; TRBD1 agrees at 7 bases. CDR1 is MGHRA and CDR2 is YSYEKL in the germline V gene. With V trimmed by 4 bases and J by 3 bases, 9 bases remained unmatched. The CDR3 is 16 residues long. CDR3: CASSRAVGGDYNEQFF. For the CDR3, the DNA is TGCGCCAGCAGCCGTGCTGTAGGGGGCGACTACAATGAGCAGTTCTTC.

The V gene is TRBV15, the J gene TRBJ2-3; 7 bases match TRBD1. The CDR3 sequence is 15 residues long. CDR1 and CDR2 from the germline V gene are LNHNV and YYDKDF (reference sequence). J gave up 2 bases and V 0 bases, and 2 bases lay outside the gene matches. CDR3 protein: CATSREGTATDTQYF. The CDR3 region has the DNA TGTGCCACCAGCAGAGAAGGGACAGCCACAGATACGCAGTATTTT.